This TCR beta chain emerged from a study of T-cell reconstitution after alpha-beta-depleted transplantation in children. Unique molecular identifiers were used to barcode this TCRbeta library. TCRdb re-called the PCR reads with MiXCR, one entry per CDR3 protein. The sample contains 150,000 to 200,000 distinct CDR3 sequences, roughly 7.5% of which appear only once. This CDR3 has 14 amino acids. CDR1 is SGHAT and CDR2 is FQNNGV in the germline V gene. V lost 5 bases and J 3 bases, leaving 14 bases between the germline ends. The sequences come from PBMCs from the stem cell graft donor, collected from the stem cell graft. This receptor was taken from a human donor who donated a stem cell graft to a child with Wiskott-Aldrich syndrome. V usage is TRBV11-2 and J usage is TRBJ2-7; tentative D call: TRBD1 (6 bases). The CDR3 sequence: CASSPDRTIYEQYF. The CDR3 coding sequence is TGTGCCAGCAGCCCCGACAGGACGATCTACGAGCAGTACTTC. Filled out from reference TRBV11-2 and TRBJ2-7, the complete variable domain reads EAGVAQSPRYKIIEKRQSVAFWCNPISGHATLYWYQQILGQGPKLLIQFQNNGVVDDSQLPKDRFSAERLKGVDSTLKIQPAKLEDSAVYLCASSPDRTIYEQYFGPGTRLTVT.